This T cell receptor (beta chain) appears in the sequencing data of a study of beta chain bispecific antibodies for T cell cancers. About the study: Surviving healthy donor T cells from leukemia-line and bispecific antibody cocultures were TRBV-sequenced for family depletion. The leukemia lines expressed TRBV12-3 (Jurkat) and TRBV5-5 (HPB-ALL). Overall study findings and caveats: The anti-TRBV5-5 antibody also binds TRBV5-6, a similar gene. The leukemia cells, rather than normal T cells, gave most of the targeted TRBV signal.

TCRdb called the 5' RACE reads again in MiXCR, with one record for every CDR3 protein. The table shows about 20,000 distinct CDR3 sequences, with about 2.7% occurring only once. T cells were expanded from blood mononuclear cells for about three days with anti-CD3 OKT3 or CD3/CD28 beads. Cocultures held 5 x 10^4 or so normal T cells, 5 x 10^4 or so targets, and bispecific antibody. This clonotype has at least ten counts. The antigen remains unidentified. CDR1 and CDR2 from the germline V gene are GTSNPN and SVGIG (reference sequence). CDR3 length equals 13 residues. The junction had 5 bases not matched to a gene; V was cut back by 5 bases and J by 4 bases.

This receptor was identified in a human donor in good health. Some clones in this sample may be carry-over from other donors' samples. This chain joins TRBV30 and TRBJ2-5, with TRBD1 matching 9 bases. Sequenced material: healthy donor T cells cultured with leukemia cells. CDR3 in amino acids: CAWGTGTSETQYF. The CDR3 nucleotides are TGTGCCTGGGGGACAGGGACTTCAGAGACCCAGTACTTC.